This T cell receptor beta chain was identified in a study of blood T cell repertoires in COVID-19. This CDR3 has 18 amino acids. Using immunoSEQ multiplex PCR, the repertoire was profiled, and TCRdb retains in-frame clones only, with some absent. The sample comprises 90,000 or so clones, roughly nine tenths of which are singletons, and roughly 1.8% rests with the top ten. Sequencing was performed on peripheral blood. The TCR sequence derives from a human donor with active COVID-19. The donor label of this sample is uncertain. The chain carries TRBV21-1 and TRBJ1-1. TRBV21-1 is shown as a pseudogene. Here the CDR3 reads CASSKKAFIRRRTSEAFF. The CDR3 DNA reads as TGTGCCAGCAGCAAAAAAGCCTTTATTAGACGGAGAACCTCTGAAGCTTTCTTT.